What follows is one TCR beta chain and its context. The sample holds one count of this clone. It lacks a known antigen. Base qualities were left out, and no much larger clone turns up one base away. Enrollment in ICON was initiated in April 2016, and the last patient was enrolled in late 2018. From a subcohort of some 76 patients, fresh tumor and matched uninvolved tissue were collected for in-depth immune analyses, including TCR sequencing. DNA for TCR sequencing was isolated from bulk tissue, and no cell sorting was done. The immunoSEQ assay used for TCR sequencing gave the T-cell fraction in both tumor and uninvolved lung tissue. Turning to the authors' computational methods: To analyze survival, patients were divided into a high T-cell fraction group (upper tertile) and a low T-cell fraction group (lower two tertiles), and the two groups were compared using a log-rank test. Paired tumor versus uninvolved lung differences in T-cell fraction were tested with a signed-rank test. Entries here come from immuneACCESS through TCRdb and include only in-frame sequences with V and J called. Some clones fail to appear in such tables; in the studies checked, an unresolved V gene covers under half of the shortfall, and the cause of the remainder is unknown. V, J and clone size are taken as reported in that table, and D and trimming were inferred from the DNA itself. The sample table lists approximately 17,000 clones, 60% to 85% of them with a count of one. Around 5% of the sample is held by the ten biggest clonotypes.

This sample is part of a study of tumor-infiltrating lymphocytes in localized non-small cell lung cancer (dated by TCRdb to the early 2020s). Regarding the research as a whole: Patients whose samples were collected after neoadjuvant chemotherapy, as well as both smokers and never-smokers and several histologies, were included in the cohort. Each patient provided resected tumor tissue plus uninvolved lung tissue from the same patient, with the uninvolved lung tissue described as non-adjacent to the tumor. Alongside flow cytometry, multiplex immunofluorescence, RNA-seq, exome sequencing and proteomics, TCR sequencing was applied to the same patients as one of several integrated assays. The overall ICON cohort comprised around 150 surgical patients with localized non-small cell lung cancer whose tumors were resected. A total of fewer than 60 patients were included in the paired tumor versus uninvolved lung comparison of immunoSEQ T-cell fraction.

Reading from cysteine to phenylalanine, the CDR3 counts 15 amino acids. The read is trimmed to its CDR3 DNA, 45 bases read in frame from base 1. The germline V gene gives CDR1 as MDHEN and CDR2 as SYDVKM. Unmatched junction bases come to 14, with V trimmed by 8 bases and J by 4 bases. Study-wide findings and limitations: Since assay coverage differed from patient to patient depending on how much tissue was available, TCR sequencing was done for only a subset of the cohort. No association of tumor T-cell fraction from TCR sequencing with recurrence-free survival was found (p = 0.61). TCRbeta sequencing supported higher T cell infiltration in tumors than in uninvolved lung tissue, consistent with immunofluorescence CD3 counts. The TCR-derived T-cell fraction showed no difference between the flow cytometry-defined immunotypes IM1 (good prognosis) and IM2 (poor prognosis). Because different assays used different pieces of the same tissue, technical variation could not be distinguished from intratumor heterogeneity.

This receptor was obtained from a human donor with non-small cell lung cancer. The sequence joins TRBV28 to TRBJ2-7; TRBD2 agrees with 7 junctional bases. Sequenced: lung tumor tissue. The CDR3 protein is CASGGFWEGMYEQYF. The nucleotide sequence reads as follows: TGTGCCAGCGGGGGATTTTGGGAGGGAATGTACGAGCAGTACTTC.